One T cell receptor (beta chain) is described in this entry. This clonotype has just a few counts. The antigen it binds to is not known. No base quality information exists; no much larger clone differs at one position. These data are taken from a study of T-cell memory formation after mild COVID-19 (dated by TCRdb to about 2021). Describing the broader study: TCR sequence clusters from the two donors were largely donor specific. Longitudinal TCRalpha and TCRbeta repertoire sequencing tracked T-cell clones expanding and contracting after mild COVID-19 in a couple of donors. Two young, previously healthy adult volunteers made up the cohort, one male and one female.

Overall study outcomes, separate from this receptor: Some responding clones were detected in pre-infection memory, suggesting pre-existing cross-reactive memory T cells joined the SARS-CoV-2 response. Contracting CD4+ clones turned up mainly in the CM and EM memory subsets, whereas EMRA was where CD8+ clones were enriched. Clones that contracted from day 15 to 85 showed balanced CD4/CD8 phenotypes, whereas a second wave of clones that expanded from day 15 to 37 leaned towards CD4+. The study included only a couple of mild cases, and larger cohorts that include severe cases with pre-infection samples were judged to be necessary. SARS-CoV-2 specificity of the second-wave clones peaking on day 37 was not confirmed.

The CDR3 holds 13 amino acids from the cysteine to the phenylalanine. Just CDR3 DNA is preserved here, 39 bases in frame from base 1. Relative to germline, V is 5 bases shorter and J is 10 bases shorter, with 15 bases between their ends. Per the germline V gene, SGHTA is the CDR1 and FQGNSA is the CDR2. The reads were generated on an Illumina NovaSeq 6000. TCRalpha and TCRbeta cDNA libraries were constructed by 5'RACE with constant-segment primers, with sample barcodes and unique molecular identifiers being introduced. Trizol reagent was used to extract RNA from every sample. Library amplification was performed in two PCR steps, and a second sample barcode and Illumina TruSeq adapters were introduced in the second step. The libraries were sequenced on an Illumina NovaSeq using 2 x 150 bp paired-end reads. In the paper's pipeline: The reads were demultiplexed and collapsed into UMI-guided consensus sequences using migec v1.2.7. Using mixcr v2.1.11, UMI consensuses were aligned to TRA and TRB V and J templates and then assembled into clonotypes. A clonotype was counted as expanded or contracted only if both edgeR and NoisET called the change significant, with noise models trained on biological replicates. For edgeR calls, the cutoffs were a false discovery rate-adjusted p below 0.01 and a log2 fold-change threshold of 1. As an exploratory analysis of dynamics, max-normalized trajectories of the 1000 most abundant clonotypes were examined with PCA combined with hierarchical clustering. Separately sequenced CD4+ and CD8+ repertoires were used to assign the CD4 or CD8 phenotype of responding clones. The raw public reads went through TCRdb reprocessing: fastp at Q25, MiXCR clone calling, in-frame beta chains kept. CDR3 protein duplicates are merged, each entry listing the most common genes and DNA. What appears here as the V and J calls and clone size reflects TCRdb's work, not the paper's. In all, the sample holds 250,000 or so distinct CDR3 sequences, and more than 15% of those were seen once. The ten largest clones represent under 30% of the sample.

Ficoll-Paque density gradient centrifugation was the method used to isolate PBMCs. The receptor chain draws on TRBV7-2 and TRBJ2-1; too little of a D gene remains to name it. Sequencing was performed on PBMCs or a T cell subset sorted from them (not recorded which). The clonotype originates from a man between 18 and 29 years old who had mild COVID-19 (a few samples of this study predate the infection). The sample titles of this study are shuffled in the database, so cell type and time point are left out; the donor was told from shared clones. The CDR3 amino acid sequence is: CASSTYEVREQFF. The DNA sequence is as follows: TGTGCCAGCAGCACCTATGAGGTCAGGGAGCAGTTCTTC.